This is a list of T cell receptor beta chains from one sample in a study of preoperative IRX-2 immunotherapy in early breast cancer. Clones were sequenced by immunoSEQ multiplex PCR, and TCRdb holds only the in-frame ones, with some missing. The sample has tens of thousands of clones, 75% seen once. The sample consisted of lymph node tissue, taken after IRX-2 immunotherapy. Receptors were obtained from a human donor with breast cancer. CDR3s include the opening cysteine and the closing phenylalanine or tryptophan. The D gene is left open where the match is weak. The size of a clone is reported for some rows only, either as once, few or many, or as a class for expanded clones.

TRBJ1-1 TRBV6-8 few TRBD1 CASSYGQGSTEAFF TGTGCCAGCAGTTACGGACAGGGGAGCACTGAAGCTTTCTTT
TRBJ1-3 TRBV18 once - CASSLQGSGNTIYF TGTGCCAGCTCACTGCAGGGTTCCGGAAACACCATATATTTT
TRBJ1-5 TRBV6-4 once - CASSYAGFQPQHF TGTGCCAGCAGTTACGCGGGTTTTCAGCCCCAGCATTTT
TRBJ1-4 TRBV19 - TRBD1 CASRKLDRNEKLFF TGTGCCAGTAGGAAATTGGACAGGAATGAAAAACTGTTTTTT
TRBJ2-2 TRBV6-8 - TRBD1 CASKGTGNTGELFF TGTGCCAGCAAGGGGACAGGGAACACCGGGGAGCTGTTTTTT
TRBJ2-7 TRBV18 few - CASSQGPSSYEQYF TGTGCCAGCTCACAGGGTCCTAGCTCCTACGAGCAGTACTTC
TRBJ1-4 TRBV6-7 - - CASSYDWDVREKLFF TGTGCCAGCAGTTACGATTGGGACGTCAGGGAAAAACTGTTTTTT
TRBJ1-3 TRBV6-8 - - CASSYSVTRSGNTIYF TGTGCCAGCAGTTACTCGGTGACACGCTCTGGAAACACCATATATTTT
TRBJ1-3 TRBV11-3 - - CASSLGGAAGNTIYF TGTGCCAGCAGCTTGGGGGGGGCGGCTGGAAACACCATATATTTT
TRBJ1-4 TRBV28 - - CASKALINEKLFF TGTGCCAGCAAGGCGCTGATTAATGAAAAACTGTTTTTT
TRBJ2-1 TRBV14 - - CASSQDPSNSYNEQFF TGTGCCAGCAGCCAAGATCCCTCCAACTCCTACAATGAGCAGTTCTTC
TRBJ1-1 TRBV19 once - CATKPPTGNTEAFF TGTGCCACCAAGCCCCCGACTGGGAACACTGAAGCTTTCTTT
TRBJ2-7 TRBV29-1 few TRBD1 CSVQENQGAEQYF TGCAGCGTTCAAGAAAATCAGGGGGCCGAGCAGTACTTC
TRBJ2-1 TRBV11-3 - - CASSDGGAEYNEQFF TGTGCCAGCTCCGATGGGGGGGCTGAATACAATGAGCAGTTCTTC
TRBJ2-1 TRBV9 once TRBD2 CASSLVGLAGVRNEQFF TGTGCCAGCAGTTTAGTGGGACTAGCGGGCGTCCGCAATGAGCAGTTCTTC
TRBJ1-1 TRBV29-1 - - CSVSQGNTEAFF TGCAGCGTTTCGCAGGGGAACACTGAAGCTTTCTTT
TRBJ1-4 TRBV10-2 - - CASSEGTLSLATNEKLFF TGCGCCAGCAGTGAGGGGACCCTCTCCTTAGCAACTAATGAAAAACTGTTTTTT
TRBJ2-2 TRBV6-8 few TRBD2 CASNPNPSGTGELFF TGTGCCAGCAACCCGAACCCTAGCGGGACCGGGGAGCTGTTTTTT
TRBJ2-7 TRBV11-3 few TRBD2 CASSTGGGPTYEQYF TGTGCCAGCAGCACCGGGGGAGGGCCTACCTACGAGCAGTACTTC
TRBJ2-3 TRBV5-1 - TRBD2 CASSLGLAQDTDTQYF TGCGCCAGCAGCTTGGGACTAGCGCAAGACACAGATACGCAGTATTTT
TRBJ1-2 TRBV7-1 - - CASSPLTARDYGYTF TGTGCCAGCAGCCCGCTGACAGCAAGAGACTATGGCTACACCTTC
TRBJ2-2 TRBV5-1 - TRBD2 CASSSGLAGGYTGELFF TGCGCCAGCAGCTCTGGATTAGCGGGAGGCTACACCGGGGAGCTGTTTTTT
TRBJ1-3 TRBV7-1 - - CASRRDLQGAIYF TGTGCCAGCAGGAGGGACCTCCAAGGCGCCATATATTTT
TRBJ2-3 TRBV11-3 - TRBD2 CASSLRLAPDTQYF TGTGCCAGCAGCTTACGACTAGCCCCAGATACGCAGTATTTT
TRBJ1-1 TRBV5-1 - - CASSFLTGNPNTEAFF TGCGCCAGCAGCTTTCTAACAGGGAATCCGAACACTGAAGCTTTCTTT
TRBJ1-1 TRBV6-8 - - CASSYSWNTEAFF TGTGCCAGCAGTTACTCCTGGAACACTGAAGCTTTCTTT
TRBJ1-2 TRBV29-1 - TRBD1 CSGGQGPFGYTF TGCAGCGGTGGACAGGGTCCATTTGGCTACACCTTC
TRBJ1-1 TRBV6-8 few TRBD1 CASSYSLSAGGRVTEAFF TGTGCCAGCAGTTACTCACTCAGCGCAGGGGGTAGGGTCACTGAAGCTTTCTTT
TRBJ2-1 TRBV6-8 - TRBD2 CASRGTSGRANEQFF TGTGCCAGCAGGGGGACTAGCGGGAGGGCCAATGAGCAGTTCTTC
TRBJ2-3 TRBV11-3 - TRBD2 CASSSLAGGPGDTQYF TGTGCCAGCAGCTCCCTAGCGGGAGGGCCAGGGGATACGCAGTATTTT
TRBJ2-1 TRBV19 once TRBD1 CASSIDVGTGVRNEQFF TGTGCCAGTAGTATAGATGTCGGGACAGGGGTGCGTAATGAGCAGTTCTTC
TRBJ1-5 TRBV15 - - CATSRDTGANQPQHF TGTGCCACCAGCAGAGATACGGGGGCCAATCAGCCCCAGCATTTT
TRBJ2-7 TRBV18 - - CASSPGLDNEQYF TGTGCCAGCTCACCAGGGCTTGACAACGAGCAGTACTTC
TRBJ2-7 TRBV11-3 - - CASSLPSGARAYEQYF TGTGCCAGCAGCTTACCCTCCGGGGCGAGGGCCTACGAGCAGTACTTC
TRBJ2-6 TRBV28 - - CASSLYGGTSSGANVLTF TGTGCCAGCAGTTTATATGGCGGGACCAGCTCTGGGGCCAACGTCCTGACTTTC
TRBJ1-3 TRBV19 - TRBD1 CASSTPTGVWNTIYF TGTGCCAGTAGTACCCCGACAGGGGTATGGAACACCATATATTTT
TRBJ2-3 TRBV6-8 - - CASSYTTAPSTDTQYF TGTGCCAGCAGTTATACGACTGCCCCTAGCACAGATACGCAGTATTTT
TRBJ2-7 TRBV28 once - CASSLIGVDEQYF TGTGCCAGCAGCCTGATTGGGGTCGACGAGCAGTACTTC
TRBJ1-4 TRBV6-8 - - CASSYDMWDEKLFF TGTGCCAGCAGTTACGATATGTGGGATGAAAAACTGTTTTTT
TRBJ2-3 TRBV25-1 - - CASRTGYTDTQYF TGTGCCAGCAGAACAGGGTACACAGATACGCAGTATTTT
TRBJ1-4 TRBV18 few - CASSPQSRNEKLFF TGTGCCAGCTCACCACAGTCCCGGAATGAAAAACTGTTTTTT
TRBJ1-2 TRBV11-3 - TRBD1 CASSPTGGNYGYTF TGTGCCAGCAGCCCAACAGGGGGTAACTATGGCTACACCTTC
TRBJ1-4 TRBV15 - - CATSRDRAGNEKLFF TGTGCCACCAGCAGAGATCGGGCAGGAAATGAAAAACTGTTTTTT